This TCR beta chain was sequenced during a study of read filtering for tumor transcriptome and immune sequencing. About the research overall: Among patients, around 18 were male and more than 13 female, aged about 47 to 80 (mean about 70). After DNase treatment, RNA was made into whole-transcriptome libraries. Per sample, TCR-region reads ranged about 4 to 10.27 million by IR-seq, roughly 85 to 1,400 by RNA-seq.

The CDR3 spans 15 residues. V dropped 4 bases and J dropped 4 bases, with 16 bases sitting between them. From approximately 430 ng of RNA, a library with molecular barcoded alpha/delta and beta/gamma adaptors was made. TCRdb independently ran MiXCR on the reads; one entry per CDR3 protein. The sample gives tens of thousands of distinct CDR3 sequences, about a fifth of which show up once; 9.5% to 12% is in the top ten. About this clonotype: This may be a read error: a much more frequent sequence differs by one nucleotide.

What was sequenced was a population of CD138-negative cells sorted from bone marrow. This TCR derives from a donor aged 40 or over with multiple myeloma. The V gene is TRBV23-1, the J gene TRBJ2-5; TRBD1 might be the D (6 bases). TRBV23-1 counts as an open reading frame of uncertain function. CDR3 nucleotide sequence: TGCGCCAGCAGTCCCGGACAGAGCGCGACAGAGACCCAGTACTTC. Its protein product is CASSPGQSATETQYF.